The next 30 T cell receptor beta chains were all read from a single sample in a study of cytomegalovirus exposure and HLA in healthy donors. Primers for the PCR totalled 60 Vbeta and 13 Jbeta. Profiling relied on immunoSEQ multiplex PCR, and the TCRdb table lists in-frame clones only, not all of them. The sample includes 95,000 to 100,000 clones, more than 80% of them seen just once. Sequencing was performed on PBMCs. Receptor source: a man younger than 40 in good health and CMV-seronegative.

The CDR3 sequence is CASSFGTSGRATDTQYF. The CDR3 DNA reads as TGCGCCAGCAGCTTTGGGACTAGCGGGAGGGCCACAGATACGCAGTATTTT. The rearrangement joins TRBV5-1 to TRBJ2-3; 16 nucleotides match TRBD2. Trimming cost V 2 bases and J 2 bases; bases outside gene matches: 2. The germline V gene has CDR1 SGHRS and CDR2 YFSETQ. The CDR3 contains 17 residues. The whole variable domain, filled in from reference TRBV5-1 and TRBJ2-3, reads KAGVTQTPRYLIKTRGQQVTLSCSPISGHRSVSWYQQTPGQGLQFLFEYFSETQRNKGNFPGRFSGRQFSNSRSEMNVSTLELGDSALYLCASSFGTSGRATDTQYFGPGTRLTVL.

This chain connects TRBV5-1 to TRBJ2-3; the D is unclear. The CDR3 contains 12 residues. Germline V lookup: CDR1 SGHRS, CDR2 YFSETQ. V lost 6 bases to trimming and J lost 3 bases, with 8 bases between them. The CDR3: CASTPGTDTQYF. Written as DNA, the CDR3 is TGCGCCAGCACCCCCGGTACAGATACGCAGTATTTT.

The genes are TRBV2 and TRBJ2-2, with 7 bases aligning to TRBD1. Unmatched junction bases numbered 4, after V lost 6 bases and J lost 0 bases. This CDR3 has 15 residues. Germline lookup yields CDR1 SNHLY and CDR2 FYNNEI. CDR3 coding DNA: TGTGCCAGCAGCCGACAGGGCACGAACACCGGGGAGCTGTTTTTT. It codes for CASSRQGTNTGELFF.

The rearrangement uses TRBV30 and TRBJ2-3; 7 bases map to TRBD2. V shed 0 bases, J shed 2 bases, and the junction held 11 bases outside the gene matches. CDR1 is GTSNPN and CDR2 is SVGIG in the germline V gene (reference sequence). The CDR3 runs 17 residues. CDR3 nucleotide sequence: TGTGCCTGGAGTGTACCCTGGACTAGTAGGGACACAGATACGCAGTATTTT. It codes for CAWSVPWTSRDTDTQYF.

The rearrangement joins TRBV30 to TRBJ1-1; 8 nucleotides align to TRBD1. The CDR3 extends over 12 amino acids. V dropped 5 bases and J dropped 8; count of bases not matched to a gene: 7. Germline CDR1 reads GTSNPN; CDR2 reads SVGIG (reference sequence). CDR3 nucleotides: TGTGCCTGGTTCAGGGGGCTGGAGGAAGCTTTCTTT. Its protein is CAWFRGLEEAFF.

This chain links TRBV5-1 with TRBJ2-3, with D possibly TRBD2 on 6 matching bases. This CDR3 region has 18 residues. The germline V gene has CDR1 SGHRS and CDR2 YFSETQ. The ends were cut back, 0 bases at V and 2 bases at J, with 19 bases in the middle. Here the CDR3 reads CASSLGGNTHVLTDTQYF. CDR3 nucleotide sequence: TGCGCCAGCAGCTTGGGCGGGAACACTCACGTCCTCACAGATACGCAGTATTTT.

In nucleotides, the CDR3 is TGTGCCAGCAGTGAAGCGAGAAATTTCGGCAATCAGCCCCAGCATTTT. The encoded protein is CASSEARNFGNQPQHF. The chain is built from TRBV6-1 and TRBJ1-5; no clear D. V lost 0 bases to trimming and J lost 2 bases, with 11 bases between them. There are 16 residues in the CDR3. The germline V gene encodes CDR1 MNHNS and CDR2 SASEGT.

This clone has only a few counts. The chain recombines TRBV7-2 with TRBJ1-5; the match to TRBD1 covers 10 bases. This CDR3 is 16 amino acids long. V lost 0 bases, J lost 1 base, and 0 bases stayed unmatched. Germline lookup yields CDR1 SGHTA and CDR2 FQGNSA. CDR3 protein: CASSLATGGSNQPQHF. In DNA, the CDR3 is TGTGCCAGCAGCTTAGCGACAGGGGGCAGCAATCAGCCCCAGCATTTT.

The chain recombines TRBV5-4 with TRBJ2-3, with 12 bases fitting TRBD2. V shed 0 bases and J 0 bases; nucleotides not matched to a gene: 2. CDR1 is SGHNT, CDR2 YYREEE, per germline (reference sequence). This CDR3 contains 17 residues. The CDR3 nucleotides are TGTGCCAGCAGCTTGGCGGGGACTAGCGGGAGCACAGATACGCAGTATTTT. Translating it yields CASSLAGTSGSTDTQYF.

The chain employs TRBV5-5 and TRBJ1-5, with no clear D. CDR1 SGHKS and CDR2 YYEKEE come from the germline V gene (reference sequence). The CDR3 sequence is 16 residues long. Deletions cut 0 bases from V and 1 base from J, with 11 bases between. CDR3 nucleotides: TGTGCCAGCAGCTTGGTTCCCCAGGTGAGCAATCAGCCCCAGCATTTT. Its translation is CASSLVPQVSNQPQHF.

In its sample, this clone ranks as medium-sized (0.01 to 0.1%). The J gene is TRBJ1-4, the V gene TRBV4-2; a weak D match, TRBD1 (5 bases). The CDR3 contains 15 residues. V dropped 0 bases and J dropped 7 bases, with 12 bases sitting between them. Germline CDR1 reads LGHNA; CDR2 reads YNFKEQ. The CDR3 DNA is TGTGCCAGCAGCCAAGAGTGGGGCGAAAGTGAAAAACTGTTTTTT. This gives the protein CASSQEWGESEKLFF.

The CDR3 reads CASSRGSYNEQFF. The CDR3 DNA sequence: TGTGCCAGCAGCCGAGGGTCCTACAATGAGCAGTTCTTC. This rearrangement joins TRBV11-3 to TRBJ2-1; maybe TRBD2 (5 bases). Trimming removed 5 bases from V and 1 base from J, with 6 bases in between. The germline CDR1 and CDR2 sequences are SGHNT and YENEEA. The CDR3 sequence is 13 residues long.

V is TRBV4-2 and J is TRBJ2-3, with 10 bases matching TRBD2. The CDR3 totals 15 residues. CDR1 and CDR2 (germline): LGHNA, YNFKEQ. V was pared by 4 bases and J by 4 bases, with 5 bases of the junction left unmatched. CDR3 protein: CASSPTSGVADTQYF. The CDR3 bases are TGTGCCAGCAGCCCAACTAGCGGGGTAGCAGATACGCAGTATTTT.

CDR3 residues: CASSLGTGDEWSNQPQHF. Written as DNA, the CDR3 is TGTGCCAGCAGTCTCGGGACAGGGGACGAGTGGAGCAATCAGCCCCAGCATTTT. The chain recombines TRBV28 with TRBJ1-5, with 10 positions matching TRBD1. Losses at the gene ends were 5 bases for V and 1 base for J; bases not matched to a gene: 11. Looked up from germline, CDR1 is MDHEN and CDR2 is SYDVKM. This CDR3 region has 18 residues. Complete variable domain (other parts from reference TRBV28 and TRBJ1-5): DVKVTQSSRYLVKRTGEKVFLECVQDMDHENMFWYRQDPGLGLRLIYFSYDVKMKEKGDIPEGYSVSREKKERFSLILESASTNQTSMYLCASSLGTGDEWSNQPQHFGDGTRLSIL.

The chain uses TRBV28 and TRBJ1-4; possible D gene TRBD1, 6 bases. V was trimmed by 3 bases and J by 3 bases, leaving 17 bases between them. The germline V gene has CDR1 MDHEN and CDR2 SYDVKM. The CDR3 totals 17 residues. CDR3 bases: TGTGCCAGCAGTTTCGTTCCTCCTTCAGGGGCTAATGAAAAACTGTTTTTT. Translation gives CASSFVPPSGANEKLFF.

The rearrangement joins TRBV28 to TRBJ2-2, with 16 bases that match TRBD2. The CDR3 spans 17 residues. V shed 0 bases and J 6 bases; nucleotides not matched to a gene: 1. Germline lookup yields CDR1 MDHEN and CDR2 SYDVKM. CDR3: CASSLWGLAGGPGELFF. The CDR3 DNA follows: TGTGCCAGCAGTTTATGGGGACTAGCGGGGGGGCCCGGGGAGCTGTTTTTT.

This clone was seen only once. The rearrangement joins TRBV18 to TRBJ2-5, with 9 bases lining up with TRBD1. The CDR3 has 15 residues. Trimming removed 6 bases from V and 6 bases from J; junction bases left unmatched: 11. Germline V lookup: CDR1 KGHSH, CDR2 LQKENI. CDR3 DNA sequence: TGTGCCAGCTCGTACCGGGACAGGGTCAAGAAGACCCAGTACTTC. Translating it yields CASSYRDRVKKTQYF.

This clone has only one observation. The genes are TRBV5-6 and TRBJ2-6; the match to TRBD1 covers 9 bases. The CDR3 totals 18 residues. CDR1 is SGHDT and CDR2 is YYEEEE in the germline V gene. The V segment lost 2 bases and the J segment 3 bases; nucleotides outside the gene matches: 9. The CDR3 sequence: CASSFVQGAFFGANVLTF. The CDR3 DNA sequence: TGTGCCAGCAGCTTCGTACAGGGGGCATTTTTTGGGGCCAACGTCCTGACTTTC.

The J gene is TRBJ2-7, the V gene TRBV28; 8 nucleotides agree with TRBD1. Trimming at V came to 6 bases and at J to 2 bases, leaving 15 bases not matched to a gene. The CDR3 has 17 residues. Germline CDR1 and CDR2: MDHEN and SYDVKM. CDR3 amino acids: CASRQGVFGTGPYEQYF. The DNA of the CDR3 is TGTGCCAGCAGACAAGGGGTTTTTGGGACAGGACCCTACGAGCAGTACTTC.

The CDR3 reads CASSQDRLVYEQYF. The CDR3 bases are TGTGCCAGCAGCCAAGATCGACTAGTCTACGAGCAGTACTTC. The V call is TRBV4-2, the J call TRBJ2-7, with D maybe TRBD2 (6 bases). CDR1 is LGHNA and CDR2 is YNFKEQ in the germline V gene. Trimming removed 0 bases from V and 3 bases from J, with 9 bases in between. This CDR3 spans 14 amino acids.

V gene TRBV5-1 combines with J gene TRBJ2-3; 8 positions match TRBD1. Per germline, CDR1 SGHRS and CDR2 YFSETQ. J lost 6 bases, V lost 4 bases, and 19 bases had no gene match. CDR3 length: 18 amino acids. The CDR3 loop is CASSQRHSSPGGADTQYF. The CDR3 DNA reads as TGCGCCAGCAGCCAACGACACTCCTCCCCAGGGGGCGCGGATACGCAGTATTTT.

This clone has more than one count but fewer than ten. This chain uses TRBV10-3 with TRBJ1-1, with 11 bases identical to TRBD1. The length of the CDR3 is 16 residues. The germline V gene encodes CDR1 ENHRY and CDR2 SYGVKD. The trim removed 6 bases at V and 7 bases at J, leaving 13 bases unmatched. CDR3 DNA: TGTGCCATCAGCGGGACAGGGGGATTCAGGGTCGGTGAAGCTTTCTTT. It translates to CAISGTGGFRVGEAFF.

The CDR3 region is CASSFSGAGGIGYGYTF. CDR3 sequence (DNA): TGTGCCAGCAGCTTCTCCGGGGCAGGGGGGATAGGCTATGGCTACACCTTC. The rearrangement joins TRBV7-2 to TRBJ1-2; the match to TRBD1 covers 7 bases. V trimming: 3 bases; J trimming: 4 bases; junction bases outside the gene matches: 14. The CDR3 is 17 residues long. Germline CDR1 is SGHTA and CDR2 is FQGNSA.

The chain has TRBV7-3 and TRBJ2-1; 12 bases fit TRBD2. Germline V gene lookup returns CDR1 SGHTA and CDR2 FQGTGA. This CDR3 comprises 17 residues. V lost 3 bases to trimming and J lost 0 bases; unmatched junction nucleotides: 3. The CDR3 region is CASSFGLAGSSYNEQFF. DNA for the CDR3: TGTGCCAGCAGCTTCGGACTAGCGGGGAGCTCCTACAATGAGCAGTTCTTC.

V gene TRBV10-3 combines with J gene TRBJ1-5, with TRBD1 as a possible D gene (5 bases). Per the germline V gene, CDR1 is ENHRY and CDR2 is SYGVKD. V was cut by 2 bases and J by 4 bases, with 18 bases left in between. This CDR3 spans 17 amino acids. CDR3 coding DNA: TGTGCCATCAGTGAGGTTGGAGTTGACAGAAAAAATCAGCCCCAGCATTTT. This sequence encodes CAISEVGVDRKNQPQHF.

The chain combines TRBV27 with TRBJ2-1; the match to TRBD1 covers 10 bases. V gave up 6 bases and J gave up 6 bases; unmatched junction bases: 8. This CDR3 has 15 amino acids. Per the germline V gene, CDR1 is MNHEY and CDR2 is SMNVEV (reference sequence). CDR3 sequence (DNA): TGTGCCAGCAGAATCTCCGGGGACAGGGGCAATGAGCAGTTCTTC. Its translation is CASRISGDRGNEQFF.

Written as DNA, the CDR3 is TGTGCCAGCAGTTACACCGGGACAGGGTACCGAGAGACCCAGTACTTC. Translation: CASSYTGTGYRETQYF. The V gene is TRBV6-6, the J gene TRBJ2-5; 9 positions agree with TRBD1. V shed 2 bases, J shed 4 bases, and the junction held 8 bases outside the gene matches. Germline V gene sequence: CDR1 MNHNY, CDR2 SVGAGI (reference sequence). The CDR3 is made up of 16 amino acids.

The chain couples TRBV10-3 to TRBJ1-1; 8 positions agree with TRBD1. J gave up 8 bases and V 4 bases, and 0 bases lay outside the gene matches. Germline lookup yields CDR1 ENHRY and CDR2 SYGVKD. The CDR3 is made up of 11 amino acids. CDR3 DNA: TGTGCCATCAGTGGGACAGGGGAAGCTTTCTTT. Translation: CAISGTGEAFF.

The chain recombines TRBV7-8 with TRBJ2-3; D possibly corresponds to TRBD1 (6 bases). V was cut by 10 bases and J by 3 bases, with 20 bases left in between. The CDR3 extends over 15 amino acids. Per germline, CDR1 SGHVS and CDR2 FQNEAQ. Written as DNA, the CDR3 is TGTGCCACCATGCTTAGAAGGGGGAGAACAGATACGCAGTATTTT. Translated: CATMLRRGRTDTQYF. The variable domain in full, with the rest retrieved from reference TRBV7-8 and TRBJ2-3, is GAGVSQSPRYKVAKRGQDVALRCDPISGHVSLFWYQQALGQGPEFLTYFQNEAQLDKSGLPSDRFFAERPEGSVSTLKIQRTQQEDSAVYLCATMLRRGRTDTQYFGPGTRLTVL.

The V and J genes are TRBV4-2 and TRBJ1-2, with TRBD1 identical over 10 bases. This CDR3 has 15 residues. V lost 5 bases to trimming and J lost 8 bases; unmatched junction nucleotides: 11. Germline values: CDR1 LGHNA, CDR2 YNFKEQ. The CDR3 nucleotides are TGTGCCAGCAGCTCCCGACAGGGGGCCAGGGAGGGCTACACCTTC. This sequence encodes CASSSRQGAREGYTF.